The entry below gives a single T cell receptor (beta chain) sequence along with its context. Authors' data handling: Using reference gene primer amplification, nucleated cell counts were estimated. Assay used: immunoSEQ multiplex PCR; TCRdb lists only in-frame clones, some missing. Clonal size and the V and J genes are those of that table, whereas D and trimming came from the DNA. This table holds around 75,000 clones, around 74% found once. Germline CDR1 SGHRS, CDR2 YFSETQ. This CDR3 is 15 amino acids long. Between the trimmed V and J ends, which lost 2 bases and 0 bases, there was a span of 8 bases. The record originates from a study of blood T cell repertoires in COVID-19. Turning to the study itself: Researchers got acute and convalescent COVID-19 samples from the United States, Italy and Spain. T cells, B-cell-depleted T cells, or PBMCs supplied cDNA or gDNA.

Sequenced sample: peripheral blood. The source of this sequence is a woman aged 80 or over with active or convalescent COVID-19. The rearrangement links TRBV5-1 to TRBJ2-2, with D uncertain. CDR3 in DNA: TGCGCCAGCAGCTTAACAGTTACGAACACCGGGGAGCTGTTTTTT. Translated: CASSLTVTNTGELFF.